Sequencing of this T cell receptor (beta chain) was carried out in a study of T cell responses to AZD1222 COVID-19 vaccine. Study-level findings and limits: Researchers took repertoire samples only after the peak T cell response had come. Mapped onto spike, vaccine-associated CD4 TCRs spanned it and were dominant at 160-218 and 743-854.

Only in-frame clones appear in the TCRdb table, and some are missing; sequencing was by immunoSEQ multiplex PCR. The table records about 81,000 clones, around 90% of them present only once. A remark on this clone: Its antigen is as yet unknown.

The germline CDR1 and CDR2 sequences are MNHEY and SVGEGT. V shed 5 bases and J 10 bases; nucleotides not matched to a gene: 10. This CDR3 is 14 amino acids long. Pooled samples include second doses given at about 4 or 12 weeks. This clonotype originated in an adult who received the AZD1222 COVID-19 vaccine. This sequence joins TRBV6-2 or TRBV6-3 and TRBJ2-1, with TRBD2 identical over 8 bases. This specimen consisted of peripheral blood, obtained 28 days after the second AZD1222 dose. The CDR3 coding sequence is TGTGCCAGCAGTACGTTAGCGGGAAGATTAGAGCAGTTCTTC. This gives the protein CASSTLAGRLEQFF.